This T cell receptor beta chain was sequenced for a study of control samples from healthy donors and cancer patients. The CDR3 runs 12 residues. Germline loops: CDR1 SNHLY, CDR2 FYNNEI. The V end lost 8 bases, the J end lost 4 bases, and 12 bases lay between the germline ends. Sequencing was performed with immunoSEQ multiplex PCR; in TCRdb, only in-frame clones are kept and a portion is missing. This table has 90,000 or so clones, roughly nine tenths appearing once. Sequences were obtained from PBMCs. This sequence was found in a woman in her fifties or sixties with colorectal cancer. The chain carries TRBV2 and TRBJ2-7; perhaps TRBD1 as D (6 bases). In DNA form, the CDR3 reads TGTGCCAGCGGGACGGACAGTTACGAGCAGTACGTC. It translates to CASGTDSYEQYV.